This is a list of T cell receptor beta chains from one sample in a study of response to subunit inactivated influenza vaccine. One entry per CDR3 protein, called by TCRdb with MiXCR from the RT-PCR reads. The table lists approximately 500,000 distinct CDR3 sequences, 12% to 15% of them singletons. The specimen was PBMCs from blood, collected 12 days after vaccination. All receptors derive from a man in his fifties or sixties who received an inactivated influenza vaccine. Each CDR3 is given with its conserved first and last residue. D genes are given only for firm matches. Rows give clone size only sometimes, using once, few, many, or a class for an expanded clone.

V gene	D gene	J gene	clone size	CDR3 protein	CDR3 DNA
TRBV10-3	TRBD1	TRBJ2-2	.	CAISQRQTGGTGNTGELFF	TGTGCCATCAGTCAAAGACAGACAGGGGGGACTGGGAACACCGGGGAGCTGTTTTTT
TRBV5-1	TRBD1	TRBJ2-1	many	CASSLLPGTGGNEQFF	TGCGCCAGCAGCCTTCTCCCCGGGACAGGGGGTAATGAGCAGTTCTTC
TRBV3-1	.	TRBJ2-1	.	CASRSINYNEQFF	TGTGCCAGCAGGTCCATTAATTACAATGAGCAGTTCTTC
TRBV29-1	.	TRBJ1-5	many	CSVTRGSNQPQHF	TGCAGCGTTACCCGAGGTAGCAATCAGCCCCAGCATTTT
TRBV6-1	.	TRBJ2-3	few	CASSEGPLSTDTQYF	TGTGCCAGCAGTGAGGGCCCGCTAAGCACAGATACGCAGTATTTT
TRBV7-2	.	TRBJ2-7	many	CASSLAGGLYEQYF	TGTGCCAGCAGCTTAGCGGGGGGGCTTTACGAGCAGTACTTC
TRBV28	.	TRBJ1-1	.	CASSKYYTEAFF	TGTGCCAGCAGTAAATACTACACTGAAGCTTTCTTT
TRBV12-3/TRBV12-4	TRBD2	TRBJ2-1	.	CASSRTSGSVNEQFF	TGTGCCAGCAGCCGGACTAGCGGGAGTGTCAATGAGCAGTTCTTC
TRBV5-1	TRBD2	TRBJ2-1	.	CASSPSSGTRDEQFF	TGCGCCAGCAGCCCAAGTTCCGGGACTAGGGATGAGCAGTTCTTC
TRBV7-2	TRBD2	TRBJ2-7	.	CASSYLAGGGFEQYF	TGTGCCAGCAGCTACTTAGCGGGGGGGGGTTTCGAGCAGTACTTC
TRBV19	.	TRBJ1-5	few	CASSMRRNSNQPQHF	TGTGCCAGTAGTATGCGAAGGAATAGCAATCAGCCCCAGCATTTT
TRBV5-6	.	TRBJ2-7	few	CASSLGWSSYEQYF	TGTGCCAGCAGCTTGGGGTGGAGCTCCTACGAGCAGTACTTC
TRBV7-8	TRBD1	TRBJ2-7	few	CASSRTGGVPPYEQYF	TGTGCCAGCAGCAGAACAGGGGGCGTCCCCCCCTACGAGCAGTACTTC
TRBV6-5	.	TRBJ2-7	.	CASSYSDRGSYEQYF	TGTGCCAGCAGTTACTCGGACCGCGGATCCTACGAGCAGTACTTC
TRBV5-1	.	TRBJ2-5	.	CASSWTTEETQYF	TGCGCCAGCAGTTGGACTACCGAAGAGACCCAGTACTTC
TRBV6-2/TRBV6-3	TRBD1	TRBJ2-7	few	CASRTGQGPEQYF	TGTGCCAGCAGAACGGGACAGGGGCCCGAGCAGTACTTC